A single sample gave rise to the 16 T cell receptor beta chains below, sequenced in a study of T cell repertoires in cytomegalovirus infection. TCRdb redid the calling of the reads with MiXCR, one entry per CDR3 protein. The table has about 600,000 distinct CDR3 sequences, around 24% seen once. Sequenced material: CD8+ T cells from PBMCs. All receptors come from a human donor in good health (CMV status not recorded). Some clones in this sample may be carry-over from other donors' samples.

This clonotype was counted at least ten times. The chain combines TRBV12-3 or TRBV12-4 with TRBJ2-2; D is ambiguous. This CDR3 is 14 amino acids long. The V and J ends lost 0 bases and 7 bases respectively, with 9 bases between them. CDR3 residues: CASSLALSVGELFF. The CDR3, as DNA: TGTGCCAGCAGTTTAGCGCTATCGGTCGGGGAGCTGTTTTTT.

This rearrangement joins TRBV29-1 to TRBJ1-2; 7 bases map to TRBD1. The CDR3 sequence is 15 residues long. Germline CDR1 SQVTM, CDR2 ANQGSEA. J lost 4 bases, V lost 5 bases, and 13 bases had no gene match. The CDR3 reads CSVFGPNQGGYGYTF. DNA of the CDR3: TGCAGCGTTTTCGGTCCAAATCAGGGGGGCTATGGCTACACCTTC.

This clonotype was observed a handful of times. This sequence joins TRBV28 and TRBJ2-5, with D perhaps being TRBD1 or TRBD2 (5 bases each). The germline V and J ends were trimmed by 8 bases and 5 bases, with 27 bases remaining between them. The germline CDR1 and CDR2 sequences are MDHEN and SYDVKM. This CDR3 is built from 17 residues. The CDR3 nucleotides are TGTGCCAGCCTCAATATTCCCCAGAGGGGCCCTCAGGAGACCCAGTACTTC. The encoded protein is CASLNIPQRGPQETQYF.

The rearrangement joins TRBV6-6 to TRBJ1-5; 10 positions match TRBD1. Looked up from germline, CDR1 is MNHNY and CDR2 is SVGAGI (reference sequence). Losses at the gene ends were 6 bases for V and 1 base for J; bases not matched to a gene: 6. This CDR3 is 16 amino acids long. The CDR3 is CASSLTGGGSNQPQHF. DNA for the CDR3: TGTGCCAGCAGCTTGACAGGGGGCGGAAGCAATCAGCCCCAGCATTTT.

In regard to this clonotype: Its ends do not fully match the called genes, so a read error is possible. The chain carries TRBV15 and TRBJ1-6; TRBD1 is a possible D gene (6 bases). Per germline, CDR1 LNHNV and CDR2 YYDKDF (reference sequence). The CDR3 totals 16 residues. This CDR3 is CTTSRGLGVDNSPLHF. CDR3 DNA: TGTACCACCAGCAGGGGCCTCGGGGTAGATAATTCACCCCTCCACTTT. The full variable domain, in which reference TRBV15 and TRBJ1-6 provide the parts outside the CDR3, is DAMVIQNPRYQVTQFGKPVTLSCSQTLNHNVMYWYQQKSSQAPKLLFHYYDKDFNNEADTPDNFQSRRPNTSFCFLDIRSPGLGDTAMYLCTTSRGLGVDNSPLHFGNGTRLTVT.

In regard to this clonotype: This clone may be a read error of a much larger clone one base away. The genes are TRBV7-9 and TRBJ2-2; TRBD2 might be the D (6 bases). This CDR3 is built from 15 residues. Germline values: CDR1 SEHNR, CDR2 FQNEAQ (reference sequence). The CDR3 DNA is TGTACCAGCAGCTTACCAGGACTAAACACCGGGGAGCTGTTTTTT. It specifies CTSSLPGLNTGELFF.

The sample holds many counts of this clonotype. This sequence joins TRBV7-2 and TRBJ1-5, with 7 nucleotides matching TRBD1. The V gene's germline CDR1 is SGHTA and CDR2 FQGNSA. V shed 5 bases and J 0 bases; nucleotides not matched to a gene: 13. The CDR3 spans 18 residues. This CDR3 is CASSPVRDRTYSNQPQHF. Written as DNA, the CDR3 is TGTGCCAGCAGCCCCGTACGGGACAGAACGTATAGCAATCAGCCCCAGCATTTT.

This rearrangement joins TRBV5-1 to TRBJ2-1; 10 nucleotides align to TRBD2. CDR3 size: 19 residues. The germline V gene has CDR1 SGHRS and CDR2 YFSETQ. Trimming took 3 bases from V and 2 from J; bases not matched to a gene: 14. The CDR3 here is CASSSLAGGYLPPYNEQFF. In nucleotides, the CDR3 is TGCGCCAGCAGCTCTTTAGCGGGGGGATACCTCCCACCCTACAATGAGCAGTTCTTC.

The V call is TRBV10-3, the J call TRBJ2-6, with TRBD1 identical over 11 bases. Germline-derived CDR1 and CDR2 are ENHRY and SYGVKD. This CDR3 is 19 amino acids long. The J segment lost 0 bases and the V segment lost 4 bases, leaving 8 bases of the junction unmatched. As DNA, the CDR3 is TGTGCCATCAGTGTTGTTGGACAGGGGGCCTACTCTGGGGCCAACGTCCTGACTTTC. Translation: CAISVVGQGAYSGANVLTF.

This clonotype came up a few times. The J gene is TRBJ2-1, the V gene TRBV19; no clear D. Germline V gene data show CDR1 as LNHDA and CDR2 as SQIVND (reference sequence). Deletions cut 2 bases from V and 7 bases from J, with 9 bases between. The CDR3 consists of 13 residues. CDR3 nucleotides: TGTGCCAGTAGTATATGGTCTGGGAATGAGCAGTTCTTC. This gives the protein CASSIWSGNEQFF. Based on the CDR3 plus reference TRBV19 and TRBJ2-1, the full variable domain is DGGITQSPKYLFRKEGQNVTLSCEQNLNHDAMYWYRQDPGQGLRLIYYSQIVNDFQKGDIAEGYSVSREKKESFPLTVTSAQKNPTAFYLCASSIWSGNEQFFGPGTRLTVL.

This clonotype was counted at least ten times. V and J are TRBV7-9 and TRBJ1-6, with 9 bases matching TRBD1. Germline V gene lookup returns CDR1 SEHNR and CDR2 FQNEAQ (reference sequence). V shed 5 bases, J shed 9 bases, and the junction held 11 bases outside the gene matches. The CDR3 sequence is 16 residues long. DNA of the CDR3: TGTGCCAGCAGCGGCCGGGACAGGGAGGTTATTTCACCCCTCCACTTT. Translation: CASSGRDREVISPLHF. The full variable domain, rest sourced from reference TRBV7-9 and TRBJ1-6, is DTGVSQNPRHKITKRGQNVTFRCDPISEHNRLYWYRQTLGQGPEFLTYFQNEAQLEKSRLLSDRFSAERPKGSFSTLEIQRTEQGDSAMYLCASSGRDREVISPLHFGNGTRLTVT.

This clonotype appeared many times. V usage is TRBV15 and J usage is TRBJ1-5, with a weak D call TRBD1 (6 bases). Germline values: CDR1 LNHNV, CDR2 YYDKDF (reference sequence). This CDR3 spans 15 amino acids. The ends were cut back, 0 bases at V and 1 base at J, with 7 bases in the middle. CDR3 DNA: TGTGCCACCAGCAGAGACAGGGGCAGCAATCAGCCCCAGCATTTT. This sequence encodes CATSRDRGSNQPQHF.

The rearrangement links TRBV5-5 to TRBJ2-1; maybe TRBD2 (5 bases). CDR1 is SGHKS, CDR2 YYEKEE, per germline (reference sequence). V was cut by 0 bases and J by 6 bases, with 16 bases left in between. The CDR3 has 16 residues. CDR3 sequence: CASSLELSLAGNEQFF. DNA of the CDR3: TGTGCCAGCAGCTTGGAGTTGTCCCTGGCGGGCAATGAGCAGTTCTTC.

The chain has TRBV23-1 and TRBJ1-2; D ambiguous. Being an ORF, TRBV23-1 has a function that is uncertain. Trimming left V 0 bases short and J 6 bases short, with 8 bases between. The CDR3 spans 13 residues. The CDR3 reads CASSQSIANGYTF. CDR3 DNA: TGCGCCAGCAGTCAATCAATCGCCAATGGCTACACCTTC.

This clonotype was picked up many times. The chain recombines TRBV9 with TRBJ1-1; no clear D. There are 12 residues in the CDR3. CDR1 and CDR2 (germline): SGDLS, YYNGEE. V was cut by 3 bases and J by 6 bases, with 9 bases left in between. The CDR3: CASSAIKSEAFF. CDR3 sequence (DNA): TGTGCCAGCAGCGCCATTAAATCTGAAGCTTTCTTT.

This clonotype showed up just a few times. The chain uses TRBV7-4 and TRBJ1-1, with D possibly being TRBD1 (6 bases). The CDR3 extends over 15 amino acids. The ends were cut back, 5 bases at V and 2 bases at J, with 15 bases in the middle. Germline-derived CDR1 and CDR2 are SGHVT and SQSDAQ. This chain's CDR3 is CASSARGDINTEAFF. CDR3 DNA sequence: TGTGCCAGCAGCGCTCGAGGGGACATAAACACTGAAGCTTTCTTT.